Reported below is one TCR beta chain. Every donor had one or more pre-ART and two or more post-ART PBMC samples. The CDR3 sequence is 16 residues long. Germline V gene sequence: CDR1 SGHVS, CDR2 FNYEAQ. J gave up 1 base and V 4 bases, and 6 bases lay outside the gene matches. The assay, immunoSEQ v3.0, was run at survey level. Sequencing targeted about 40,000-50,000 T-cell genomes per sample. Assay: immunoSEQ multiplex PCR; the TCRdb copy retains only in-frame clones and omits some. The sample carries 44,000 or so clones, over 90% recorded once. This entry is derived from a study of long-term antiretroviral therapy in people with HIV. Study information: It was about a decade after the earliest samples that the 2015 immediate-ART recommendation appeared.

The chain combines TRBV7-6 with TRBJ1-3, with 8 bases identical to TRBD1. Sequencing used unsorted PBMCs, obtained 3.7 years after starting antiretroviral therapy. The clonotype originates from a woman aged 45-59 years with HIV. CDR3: CASSSQGESSGNTIYF. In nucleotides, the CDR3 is TGTGCCAGCAGCTCACAGGGGGAATCGTCTGGAAACACCATATATTTT.